These T cell receptor beta chains were read from a single sample in a study of multiple sclerosis patients with progressive multifocal leukoencephalopathy. The table came from immunoSEQ multiplex PCR; TCRdb's copy has only in-frame clones and leaves some out. Among approximately 29,000 clones listed, approximately 85% were seen once. The material sequenced was PBMCs, taken from a patient treated with natalizumab. These receptors all stem from a woman in her 30s with progressive multifocal leukoencephalopathy. Each CDR3 is given with its conserved first and last residue. A D gene is named only where the DNA matches it firmly. Some rows have no size entry. The others give once, few or many, or a class for an expanded clone.

v_gene: TRBV7-2; abundance: NA; d_gene: TRBD1; j_gene: TRBJ1-1; CDR3nt: TGTGCCAGCACCCAGACAGGGATGAACACTGAAGCTTTCTTT; CDR3aa: CASTQTGMNTEAFF
v_gene: TRBV7-9; abundance: NA; d_gene: NA; j_gene: TRBJ2-2; CDR3nt: TGTGCCAGCAGCTTAGCGGGGGGTAACGGGGAGCTGTTTTTT; CDR3aa: CASSLAGGNGELFF
v_gene: TRBV10-3; abundance: NA; d_gene: TRBD1; j_gene: TRBJ1-1; CDR3nt: TGTGCCATCAGTGGTCCTCCTGGACAGGGGAACACTGAAGCTTTCTTT; CDR3aa: CAISGPPGQGNTEAFF
v_gene: TRBV7-2; abundance: NA; d_gene: NA; j_gene: TRBJ1-1; CDR3nt: TGTGCCAGCAGCTTAGTATTCGGCAGTGAAGCTTTCTTT; CDR3aa: CASSLVFGSEAFF
v_gene: TRBV18; abundance: NA; d_gene: TRBD1; j_gene: TRBJ1-4; CDR3nt: TGTGCCAGCCTGGGACAGGGGAAGGATCGAGAAAAACTGTTTTTT; CDR3aa: CASLGQGKDREKLFF
v_gene: TRBV7-9; abundance: once; d_gene: TRBD2; j_gene: TRBJ2-5; CDR3nt: TGTGCCAGCAGCGGACTAGCGGAATTACAAGAGACCCAGTACTTC; CDR3aa: CASSGLAELQETQYF
v_gene: TRBV15; abundance: NA; d_gene: NA; j_gene: TRBJ1-4; CDR3nt: TGTGCCACCAGCAGAGAGAGTCCCCGGCAGGAAAAACTGTTTTTT; CDR3aa: CATSRESPRQEKLFF
v_gene: TRBV4-2; abundance: NA; d_gene: NA; j_gene: TRBJ2-4; CDR3nt: TGTGCCAGCAGCCAAGAGGTGGGAGACATTCAGTACTTC; CDR3aa: CASSQEVGDIQYF
v_gene: TRBV30; abundance: NA; d_gene: NA; j_gene: TRBJ2-1; CDR3nt: TGTGCCTGGAGGGGCATTTACAATGAGCAGTTCTTC; CDR3aa: CAWRGIYNEQFF
v_gene: TRBV30; abundance: NA; d_gene: NA; j_gene: TRBJ2-3; CDR3nt: TGTGCCTGGAGTCCCGGAACAGATACGCAGTATTTC; CDR3aa: CAWSPGTDTQYF
v_gene: TRBV28; abundance: NA; d_gene: NA; j_gene: TRBJ2-5; CDR3nt: TGTGCCAGCAGCCCCACTGAGACCAGGGGCGGGGGGACCCAGTACTTC; CDR3aa: CASSPTETRGGGTQYF
v_gene: TRBV4-1; abundance: NA; d_gene: TRBD2; j_gene: TRBJ2-7; CDR3nt: TGCGCCAGCAGCCAAGTGTCTAGCGGTACCTACGAGCAGTACTTC; CDR3aa: CASSQVSSGTYEQYF
v_gene: TRBV30; abundance: NA; d_gene: NA; j_gene: TRBJ1-5; CDR3nt: TGTGCCTGGAGTCTCGGGACACGGAGCAATCAGCCCCAGCATTTT; CDR3aa: CAWSLGTRSNQPQHF
v_gene: TRBV10-3; abundance: NA; d_gene: NA; j_gene: TRBJ1-2; CDR3nt: TGTGCCATCAGTGAGTCGACAGGCAATGATGGCTACACCTTC; CDR3aa: CAISESTGNDGYTF
v_gene: TRBV5-6; abundance: NA; d_gene: NA; j_gene: TRBJ1-6; CDR3nt: TGTGCCAGCAGCGGGGATCAGCACTCACCCCTCCACTTT; CDR3aa: CASSGDQHSPLHF
v_gene: TRBV7-9; abundance: once; d_gene: NA; j_gene: TRBJ1-3; CDR3nt: TGTGCCAGCAGCCACCGGGTCGCCTCCCTAAACACCATATATTTT; CDR3aa: CASSHRVASLNTIYF
v_gene: TRBV7-2; abundance: NA; d_gene: TRBD2; j_gene: TRBJ2-7; CDR3nt: TGTGCCAGCAGCCCCGGGGGGAGCTTGGCCTACGAGCAGTACTTC; CDR3aa: CASSPGGSLAYEQYF
v_gene: TRBV10-1; abundance: medium-sized; d_gene: NA; j_gene: TRBJ2-7; CDR3nt: TGCGCCAGCAGAAAGGACAGCTACGAGCAGTACTTC; CDR3aa: CASRKDSYEQYF
v_gene: TRBV6-5; abundance: NA; d_gene: NA; j_gene: TRBJ2-1; CDR3nt: TGTGCCAGCAGCCAAACTAGGGGCGAATACAATGAGCAGTTCTTC; CDR3aa: CASSQTRGEYNEQFF
v_gene: TRBV18; abundance: NA; d_gene: TRBD2; j_gene: TRBJ2-1; CDR3nt: TGTGCCAGCTCACCGGGACTAGCAGGGAATGAGCAGTTCTTC; CDR3aa: CASSPGLAGNEQFF
v_gene: TRBV4-2; abundance: NA; d_gene: TRBD1; j_gene: TRBJ1-1; CDR3nt: TGTGCCAGCAGCCCAAGACAGGGACTGGGCACTGAAGCTTTCTTT; CDR3aa: CASSPRQGLGTEAFF
v_gene: TRBV5-1; abundance: NA; d_gene: NA; j_gene: TRBJ2-1; CDR3nt: TGCGCCAGCAGCTTGGCGGCTAGAGAGGTCAATGGGCAGTTCTTC; CDR3aa: CASSLAAREVNGQFF
v_gene: TRBV5-6; abundance: NA; d_gene: TRBD1; j_gene: TRBJ1-2; CDR3nt: TGTGCCAGCAGCGGCGGGACAGGCAGGAAGAATGGCTACACCTTC; CDR3aa: CASSGGTGRKNGYTF
v_gene: TRBV7-9; abundance: few; d_gene: NA; j_gene: TRBJ1-1; CDR3nt: TGTGCCAGCAGCATAAGAGCAACTGAAGCTTTCTTT; CDR3aa: CASSIRATEAFF
v_gene: TRBV7-2; abundance: NA; d_gene: TRBD1; j_gene: TRBJ1-1; CDR3nt: TGTGCCAGCAGCTTCAGGACAGGGGACACTGAAGCTTTCTTT; CDR3aa: CASSFRTGDTEAFF
v_gene: TRBV7-9; abundance: NA; d_gene: TRBD1; j_gene: TRBJ1-6; CDR3nt: TGTGCCAGCAGCTCGCAAGACAGGGAAGGTGTGTATTCACCCCTCCACTTT; CDR3aa: CASSSQDREGVYSPLHF
v_gene: TRBV2; abundance: NA; d_gene: NA; j_gene: TRBJ1-1; CDR3nt: TGTGCCATCCAGGGGATGAACACTGAAGCTTTCTTT; CDR3aa: CAIQGMNTEAFF
v_gene: TRBV19; abundance: NA; d_gene: NA; j_gene: TRBJ1-1; CDR3nt: TGTGCCAGTAGTATATCAGGGGAGAACACTGAAGCTTTCTTT; CDR3aa: CASSISGENTEAFF
v_gene: TRBV28; abundance: NA; d_gene: NA; j_gene: TRBJ1-1; CDR3nt: TGTGCCAGCAGTTTCCCATCGAACACTGAAGCTTTCTTT; CDR3aa: CASSFPSNTEAFF
v_gene: TRBV27; abundance: NA; d_gene: NA; j_gene: TRBJ2-1; CDR3nt: TGTGCCAGCAGTTTTCGGGGCTCGAGCTCCTACAATGAGCAGTTCTTC; CDR3aa: CASSFRGSSSYNEQFF
v_gene: TRBV2; abundance: NA; d_gene: NA; j_gene: TRBJ2-6; CDR3nt: TGTGCCAGAGCAAATAGCGCTGGGGCCAACGTCCTGACTTTC; CDR3aa: CARANSAGANVLTF
v_gene: TRBV30; abundance: NA; d_gene: TRBD1; j_gene: TRBJ1-2; CDR3nt: TGTGCCTGGAGCCCCCGACAGGGGGCTAACTATGGCTACACCTTC; CDR3aa: CAWSPRQGANYGYTF
v_gene: TRBV6-4; abundance: NA; d_gene: NA; j_gene: TRBJ1-2; CDR3nt: TGTGCCAGCAGTGACGGGATGGAGGGCTATGGCTACACCTTC; CDR3aa: CASSDGMEGYGYTF
v_gene: TRBV7-4; abundance: NA; d_gene: NA; j_gene: TRBJ1-2; CDR3nt: TGTGCCAGCAGCTTAGGCCGGGCAGGGGTACGTTATAACTATGGCTACACCTTC; CDR3aa: CASSLGRAGVRYNYGYTF
v_gene: TRBV2; abundance: NA; d_gene: NA; j_gene: TRBJ1-2; CDR3nt: TGTGCCAGCAGTCGACAGCCTAACTATGGCTACACCTTC; CDR3aa: CASSRQPNYGYTF
v_gene: TRBV5-1; abundance: NA; d_gene: NA; j_gene: TRBJ1-1; CDR3nt: TGCGCCAGCAGCTACCGGCATGGCACTGAAGCTTTCTTT; CDR3aa: CASSYRHGTEAFF
v_gene: TRBV6-4; abundance: NA; d_gene: TRBD1; j_gene: TRBJ1-2; CDR3nt: TGTGCCAGCAGCTTTGGGGGACAGGTTGGTGGCTACACCTTC; CDR3aa: CASSFGGQVGGYTF
v_gene: TRBV7-9; abundance: NA; d_gene: NA; j_gene: TRBJ2-1; CDR3nt: TGTGCTAGCAGCGGACCCGGGACAACCTACAATGAGCAGTTCTTC; CDR3aa: CASSGPGTTYNEQFF
v_gene: TRBV15; abundance: NA; d_gene: TRBD2; j_gene: TRBJ2-1; CDR3nt: TGTGCCACCAGCTCCCCCGGGACTAGCGGTCTGAGCTCCTACAATGAGCAGTTCTTC; CDR3aa: CATSSPGTSGLSSYNEQFF
v_gene: TRBV9; abundance: NA; d_gene: NA; j_gene: TRBJ2-2; CDR3nt: TGTGCCAGCAGCCCCGGGCCGAACACCGGGGAGCTGTTTTTT; CDR3aa: CASSPGPNTGELFF
v_gene: TRBV28; abundance: NA; d_gene: NA; j_gene: TRBJ2-2; CDR3nt: TGTGCCAGCAGTTCTTTAACCGGGGAGCTGTTTTTT; CDR3aa: CASSSLTGELFF
v_gene: TRBV11-1; abundance: NA; d_gene: TRBD1; j_gene: TRBJ2-7; CDR3nt: TGTGCCAGCAGTTTCCAAGGGACAGTAAACGAGCAGTACTTC; CDR3aa: CASSFQGTVNEQYF
v_gene: TRBV20-1; abundance: few; d_gene: NA; j_gene: TRBJ1-1; CDR3nt: TGCAGTGCCGGGATCTCTGAAGCTTTCTTT; CDR3aa: CSAGISEAFF
v_gene: TRBV11-2; abundance: NA; d_gene: NA; j_gene: TRBJ2-1; CDR3nt: TGTGCCAGCAGCTTAGCGGGAGTATACAATGAGCAGTTCTTC; CDR3aa: CASSLAGVYNEQFF
v_gene: TRBV27; abundance: NA; d_gene: NA; j_gene: TRBJ2-7; CDR3nt: TGTGCCAGCAGTTTCCAAAGGACGGAGAACCTCTTCTACGAGCAGTACTTC; CDR3aa: CASSFQRTENLFYEQYF
v_gene: TRBV5-4; abundance: NA; d_gene: NA; j_gene: TRBJ2-7; CDR3nt: TGTGCCAGCGGCTCGGGCGACGAGCAGTACTTC; CDR3aa: CASGSGDEQYF
v_gene: TRBV19; abundance: NA; d_gene: TRBD2; j_gene: TRBJ2-5; CDR3nt: TGTGCCAGTAGTCAGCCCGGGACTAGCGGGGCGTACCAAGAGACCCAGTACTTC; CDR3aa: CASSQPGTSGAYQETQYF
v_gene: TRBV28; abundance: NA; d_gene: NA; j_gene: TRBJ2-7; CDR3nt: TGTGCCAGCAGTTCCCCAGGGGAGGTCGAGCAGTACTTC; CDR3aa: CASSSPGEVEQYF
v_gene: TRBV5-1; abundance: NA; d_gene: TRBD1; j_gene: TRBJ1-3; CDR3nt: TGCGCCAGCAGCTTGGTTGGGACAGCCTTTTCTGGAAACACCATATATTTT; CDR3aa: CASSLVGTAFSGNTIYF
v_gene: TRBV27; abundance: large; d_gene: NA; j_gene: TRBJ2-7; CDR3nt: TGTGCCCCCCTTTCAAGGCCGGGCCGAGGCGAGCAGTACTTC; CDR3aa: CAPLSRPGRGEQYF
v_gene: TRBV5-5; abundance: NA; d_gene: NA; j_gene: TRBJ1-1; CDR3nt: TGTGCCAGCAGCTTGGGCGCAGGCGGCCCTGAAGCTTTCTTT; CDR3aa: CASSLGAGGPEAFF
v_gene: TRBV7-9; abundance: few; d_gene: NA; j_gene: TRBJ2-7; CDR3nt: TGTGCCAGCAGCTCCAGCGAGGGACCCTACGAGCAGTACTTC; CDR3aa: CASSSSEGPYEQYF